A selection of T cell receptor beta chains follows, all from one sample in a study of T cell responses to AZD1222 COVID-19 vaccine. Measured with immunoSEQ multiplex PCR; TCRdb has only the in-frame clones, and not every one. Of about 110,000 clones listed, 80% to 90% were seen once; the top ten hold about 1.2%. Source: peripheral blood, taken on day 0 of AZD1222 vaccination. Source of these receptors: an adult in good health. CDR3s include the opening cysteine and the closing phenylalanine or tryptophan. Fields, in order: clone size, V gene, J gene, D gene, CDR3 DNA, CDR3 protein. D genes are given only for firm matches. Not every row has a clone size; where given, it reads once, few, many or a size class.

-,TRBV18,TRBJ1-1,-,TGTGCCAGCTCCTCCCCAAGGCTGCGGAACACTGAAGCTTTCTTT,CASSSPRLRNTEAFF
few,TRBV7-9,TRBJ2-1,-,TGTGCCAGCAGCCGAGACTACAATGAGCAGTTCTTC,CASSRDYNEQFF
once,TRBV11-2,TRBJ2-3,TRBD2,TGTGCCAGCAGCTCGGGACTAGGAGGGACCGATACGCAGTATTTT,CASSSGLGGTDTQYF
-,TRBV18,TRBJ1-3,-,TGTGCCAGCTCACCACCGGCCCTCTCTGGAAACACCATATATTTT,CASSPPALSGNTIYF
-,TRBV12-5,TRBJ1-4,-,TGTGCTAGTGGTTTGGTACGGAGGGGAGGGGATGAAAAACTGTTTTTT,CASGLVRRGGDEKLFF
-,TRBV9,TRBJ2-1,-,TGTGCCAGCAGTGCGGGACAGATAAACAATGAGCAGTTCTTC,CASSAGQINNEQFF
-,TRBV27,TRBJ2-6,TRBD1,TGTGCCGTGAGACAGGGACCTTCTGGGGCCAACGTCCTGACTTTC,CAVRQGPSGANVLTF
once,TRBV7-9,TRBJ2-5,-,TGTGCCAGCAGCTCCTCGTTAGGGTACGAGACCCAGTACTTC,CASSSSLGYETQYF
-,TRBV3-1/TRBV3-2,TRBJ2-1,TRBD1,TGTGCCAGCAGCCAAGAGGGCAGGGGGCCGGTCAATGAGCAGTTCTTC,CASSQEGRGPVNEQFF
-,TRBV19,TRBJ2-3,-,TGTGCCAGTAGACCGTCGTGGGAATCTAGCACAGATACGCAGTATTTT,CASRPSWESSTDTQYF
-,TRBV30,TRBJ1-1,TRBD1,TGTGCCTGGAGCCCCCTTGGACAGGGCAACACTGAAGCTTTCTTT,CAWSPLGQGNTEAFF
-,TRBV5-6,TRBJ2-4,-,TGTGCCAGCAGCTTGTTCGCGAAAGCCAAAAACATTCAGTACTTC,CASSLFAKAKNIQYF
once,TRBV7-9,TRBJ1-1,TRBD1,TGTGCCAGCAGCTTAGTGGGGGGACAGTTTTGGACTGAAGCTTTCTTT,CASSLVGGQFWTEAFF
-,TRBV7-8,TRBJ2-1,TRBD2,TGTGCCAGCAGCTTTCCGGGACTAGCGGGTTATGAGCAGTTCTTC,CASSFPGLAGYEQFF
-,TRBV11-2,TRBJ2-1,-,TGTGCCAGCAGCCAGACCTATTCCGACAATGAGCAGTTCTTC,CASSQTYSDNEQFF
-,TRBV6-2/TRBV6-3,TRBJ2-7,TRBD1,TGTGCCAGCAGCCACCGTGGGACAGGGGCTGACGAGCAGTACTTC,CASSHRGTGADEQYF
-,TRBV6-1,TRBJ2-7,-,TGTGCCAGCAGTGAACCCCGGTGGGGGGGCCATGGATACGAGCAGTACTTC,CASSEPRWGGHGYEQYF
-,TRBV6-5,TRBJ2-5,TRBD2,TGTGCCAGCAGGTCTAGCGGGGGGGGAGAGACCCAGTACTTC,CASRSSGGGETQYF
once,TRBV9,TRBJ1-1,-,TGTGCCAGCAGCCCCGGACGCGCCATGAACACTGAAGCTTTCTTT,CASSPGRAMNTEAFF
-,TRBV6-2/TRBV6-3,TRBJ2-1,-,TGTGCCAGCAGTTACTCGAGTTCGGCCAATGAGCAGTTCTTC,CASSYSSSANEQFF
once,TRBV4-1,TRBJ1-2,TRBD1,TGCGCCAGCAGCCAAGGCTCGGGAACAGGGGCTAACTATGGCTACACCTTC,CASSQGSGTGANYGYTF
-,TRBV2,TRBJ2-1,TRBD2,TGTGCCAGCAGTGAACGGCTAGCGGGGGGCAATGAGCAGTTCTTC,CASSERLAGGNEQFF
-,TRBV6-6,TRBJ1-2,-,TGTGCCAGCAGTTACGTAGGCTACACCTTC,CASSYVGYTF
-,TRBV19,TRBJ2-7,-,TGTGCCAGTAGTATAGATCTTTCTGCCTACGAGCAGTACTTC,CASSIDLSAYEQYF
-,TRBV7-9,TRBJ2-1,-,TGTGCCAGCAGCTTAGCGTCCCCGTGGGGGTACAATGAGCAGTTCTTC,CASSLASPWGYNEQFF
-,TRBV6-2/TRBV6-3,TRBJ1-1,-,TGTGCCAGCAGTTACGGGCGGGATACTGAAGCTTTCTTT,CASSYGRDTEAFF
-,TRBV28,TRBJ1-2,-,TGTGCCAGCAGGGGCTCGACTGTTTGGGGCTACACCTTC,CASRGSTVWGYTF
-,TRBV4-1,TRBJ1-1,-,TGCGCCAGCAGCCAAGATTCCGTTGGGGGAGGGGTGAACACTGAAGCTTTCTTT,CASSQDSVGGGVNTEAFF
-,TRBV12-3/TRBV12-4,TRBJ2-7,-,TGTGCCAGCACGGGCAGGGTAGGGTACGAGCAGTACTTC,CASTGRVGYEQYF
-,TRBV28,TRBJ1-2,-,TGTGCCAGCAGTTTAGACAGTAACTATGGCTACACCTTC,CASSLDSNYGYTF
-,TRBV9,TRBJ1-6,-,TGTGCCAGCAGCGTAGTTAATTCACCCCTCCACTTT,CASSVVNSPLHF
-,TRBV7-2,TRBJ1-2,-,TGTGCCAGCAGCGTAGCAGGGGCGAGAGGCTACACCTTC,CASSVAGARGYTF
-,TRBV19,TRBJ1-6,-,TGTGCCAGTAGTTCCCGGGGGTCTCCAAATTCACCCCTCCACTTT,CASSSRGSPNSPLHF
-,TRBV2,TRBJ1-6,TRBD1,TGTGCCAGCAGACTGGGACAGATTAATTCACCCCTCCACTTT,CASRLGQINSPLHF
-,TRBV6-5,TRBJ1-5,TRBD1,TGTGCCAGCGGGTTGGTTCAGGGGGCTAGTCAGCCCCAGCATTTT,CASGLVQGASQPQHF
-,TRBV9,TRBJ2-3,-,TGTGCCAGCAGCCCAGGGACGGGGGTAACAGATACGCAGTATTTT,CASSPGTGVTDTQYF
-,TRBV5-1,TRBJ2-7,TRBD2,TGCGCCAGCAGCTGGACTAGCGGGGGATACGAGCAGTACTTC,CASSWTSGGYEQYF
-,TRBV6-1,TRBJ1-2,-,TGTGCCAGCAGTGAAAACCCGGCCACTAACTATGGCTACACCTTC,CASSENPATNYGYTF
-,TRBV7-9,TRBJ1-3,-,TGTGCCAGCAGCCCGGCGGGGGGTCCCATATATTTT,CASSPAGGPIYF
-,TRBV6-5,TRBJ1-3,-,TGTGCCAGCACCTGGGACACCTCTGGAAACACCATATATTTT,CASTWDTSGNTIYF
-,TRBV5-1,TRBJ1-6,-,TGCGCCAGCAGCCCAACCGATATTGTTCGCCCAGAACCCCTCCACTTT,CASSPTDIVRPEPLHF
-,TRBV6-5,TRBJ2-7,-,TGTGCCAGCAGCCGAGCCGGGACGACGAGCGAGCAGTACTTC,CASSRAGTTSEQYF
-,TRBV5-6,TRBJ1-1,-,TGTGCCAGCAGCTTGAGGGGGACTGAAGCTTTCTTT,CASSLRGTEAFF
-,TRBV6-5,TRBJ1-2,-,TGTGCCAGCAGTTCCCGGGAAAACTATGGCTACACCTTC,CASSSRENYGYTF
few,TRBV23-1,TRBJ1-2,-,TGCGCCAGCAGTCAGTTTCGGGTTGGGCTTGGGGGCGGGGACTATGGCTACACCTTC,CASSQFRVGLGGGDYGYTF
-,TRBV12-3/TRBV12-4,TRBJ1-5,-,TGTGCCAGCAGTTTAGATTACCGGCCCCAGCATTTT,CASSLDYRPQHF
-,TRBV2,TRBJ1-1,-,TGTGCCAGCAGCCTCAGGAACACTGAAGCTTTCTTT,CASSLRNTEAFF
once,TRBV24-1,TRBJ2-1,-,TGTGCCACCAGTGATTTGTGCAGAACCTACAATGAGCAGTTCTTC,CATSDLCRTYNEQFF
-,TRBV30,TRBJ1-2,-,TGTGCCTGGAGTGCGCGGGGCGGCTACACCTTC,CAWSARGGYTF
-,TRBV29-1,TRBJ1-2,-,TGCAGCGTGACCGACCGAGTATCGAACTATGGCTACACCTTC,CSVTDRVSNYGYTF
-,TRBV9,TRBJ1-2,-,TGTGCCAGCAGCTCCCTTAGAAGTAACTATGGCTACACCTTC,CASSSLRSNYGYTF
once,TRBV11-2,TRBJ2-5,TRBD2,TGTGCCAGCAGCTTAAATAAGCGGGGGGGCTTGGAGACCCAGTACTTC,CASSLNKRGGLETQYF
-,TRBV6-2/TRBV6-3,TRBJ1-5,-,TGTGCCAGCAGTTTCGCCAGGGGCAATCAGCCCCAGCATTTT,CASSFARGNQPQHF
-,TRBV27,TRBJ1-1,-,TGTGCCAGCAGTCTCACAGGGACGCTGAACACTGAAGCTTTCTTT,CASSLTGTLNTEAFF
-,TRBV30,TRBJ1-1,-,TGTGCCTGGAGTGTTTGGGAGAAAGTAAACACTGAAGCTTTCTTT,CAWSVWEKVNTEAFF